A selection of T cell receptor beta chains follows, all from one sample in a study of response to subunit inactivated influenza vaccine. TCRdb ran MiXCR on the RT-PCR reads and lists one entry per CDR3 protein. This table holds approximately 520,000 distinct CDR3 sequences, 25% found once. The specimen was CD4+ T cells sorted from PBMCs, collected approximately 5 days after vaccination. These receptors all stem from a man aged 45-65 years who received an inactivated influenza vaccine. Each CDR3 is given with its conserved first and last residue. The D gene is left open where the match is weak. Not all rows give a size; the values are once, few, many and, for expanded clones, a class.

-	-	TRBV7-2	TRBJ1-5	TGTGCCAGCAGCTTAGGTGACGGGGGTTATCAGCCCCAGCATTTT	CASSLGDGGYQPQHF
-	-	TRBV5-1	TRBJ2-3	TGCGCCAGCAGCTTGGACAGGGTTATCGCAGATACGCAGTATTTT	CASSLDRVIADTQYF
-	TRBD1	TRBV20-1	TRBJ1-2	TGCATTACCGACAGGGCCGGTGGCTACACCTTC	CITDRAGGYTF
-	TRBD2	TRBV28	TRBJ2-7	TGTGCCAGCAGTTTATTCCCGCCGGCGGGAGGGCCCTACGAGCAGTACTTC	CASSLFPPAGGPYEQYF
few	-	TRBV12-3/TRBV12-4	TRBJ2-2	TGTGCCAGCAGCCCGGGACGGGTGCTTGGGACCGGGGAGCTGTTTTTT	CASSPGRVLGTGELFF
-	-	TRBV12-3/TRBV12-4	TRBJ1-1	TGTGCCAGCAGTCGAGGGATTGTAGGCACCTTGGCTTTCTTT	CASSRGIVGTLAFF
few	TRBD2	TRBV6-5	TRBJ2-7	TGTGCCAGTAGCGGGAGAAAGTATGAGCAGTACTTC	CASSGRKYEQYF
few	-	TRBV5-1	TRBJ1-4	TGCGCCAGCAGCCCGGACGGTGTTAATGAAAAACTGTTTTTT	CASSPDGVNEKLFF
-	TRBD2	TRBV19	TRBJ2-5	TGTGCCAGTAGTATCTCGCTAGCGGGAGGGTCCTCGTCGCAGACCCAGTACTTC	CASSISLAGGSSSQTQYF
few	-	TRBV7-8	TRBJ1-1	TGTGCCAGCAGCCAGGGACGGGCGAACACTGAAGCTTTCTTT	CASSQGRANTEAFF
-	-	TRBV5-6	TRBJ1-2	TGTGCCAGCAGCTTGGATCCGGTTAACTATGGCTACACCTTC	CASSLDPVNYGYTF
few	TRBD1	TRBV11-2	TRBJ2-7	TGTGCCAGCAGCTCCTCGGTCAGGGGGCAATACGAGCAGTACTTC	CASSSSVRGQYEQYF
-	-	TRBV11-2	TRBJ2-7	TGTGCCAGCAACTTGGGCTACACCTCCGAGCAGTACTTC	CASNLGYTSEQYF
-	-	TRBV20-1	TRBJ2-1	TGCAGTGCTAGGATCGAGGGGCACTCCTACAATGAGCAGTTCTTC	CSARIEGHSYNEQFF
-	TRBD1	TRBV20-1	TRBJ2-1	TGCAGTGCTAGTTCCCGGCGGACAGGCTCATACAATGAGCAGTTCTTC	CSASSRRTGSYNEQFF
-	-	TRBV27	TRBJ2-3	TGTGCCAGCAACAGGGTCCTGGGAGGCACAGATACGCAGTATTTT	CASNRVLGGTDTQYF
-	-	TRBV5-6	TRBJ2-3	TGTGCCAGCAGCCTCCGAGTATGGGGCACAGATACGCAGTATTTT	CASSLRVWGTDTQYF
many	-	TRBV11-1	TRBJ2-7	TGTGCCAGCAGCTTAGTGGGACCCTCCTACGAGCAGTACTTC	CASSLVGPSYEQYF
few	-	TRBV20-1	TRBJ2-3	TGCAGTGCTAGAGATCATTCAGGGGGGGATACGCAGTATTTT	CSARDHSGGDTQYF
-	-	TRBV7-9	TRBJ1-1	TGTGCCAGCAACAACAGGCCCACTGAAGCTTTCTTT	CASNNRPTEAFF